This T cell receptor beta chain was captured in a study of T cell changes during pregnancy in multiple sclerosis. Generated by immunoSEQ multiplex PCR, the TCRdb table keeps only in-frame clones and is missing some. The sample lists around 39,000 clones, 85% to 95% occurring once. CDR3 length: 15 amino acids. Germline V lookup: CDR1 GTSNPN, CDR2 SVGIG (reference sequence). V was shortened by 1 base and J by 0 bases, with 12 bases between the two germline ends. The genes are TRBV30 and TRBJ1-1, with TRBD1 as a possible D gene (6 bases). Sequencing was performed on PBMCs (not recorded whether the cells were cultured). The clonotype originates from a female donor with multiple sclerosis, enrolled in a pregnancy study. CDR3 sequence reads: CAWSGITGMNTEAFF. Here the CDR3 DNA reads TGTGCCTGGAGTGGAATAACAGGGATGAACACTGAAGCTTTCTTT.